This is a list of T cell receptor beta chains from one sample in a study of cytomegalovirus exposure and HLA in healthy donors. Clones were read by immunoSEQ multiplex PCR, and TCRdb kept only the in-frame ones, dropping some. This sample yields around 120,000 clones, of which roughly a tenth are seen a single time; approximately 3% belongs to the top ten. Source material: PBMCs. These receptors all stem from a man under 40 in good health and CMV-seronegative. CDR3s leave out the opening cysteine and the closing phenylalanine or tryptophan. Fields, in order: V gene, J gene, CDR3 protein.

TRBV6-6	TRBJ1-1	ATRGLGGRSDTEAF
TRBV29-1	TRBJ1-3	SVGTGRSGNTIY
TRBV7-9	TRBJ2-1	ASSSLAGSSYNEQF
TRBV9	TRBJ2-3	ASSLTTSGRALGTDTQY
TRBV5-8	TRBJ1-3	ASSATGFSGNTIY
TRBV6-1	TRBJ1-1	ASIEGRRTEAF
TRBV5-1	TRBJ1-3	ASAPGQGGNTIY
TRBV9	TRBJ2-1	ASSPGAGDNEQF
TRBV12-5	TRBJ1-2	ASGGQAKDYGYT
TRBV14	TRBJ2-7	ASSNTLDRAYEQY